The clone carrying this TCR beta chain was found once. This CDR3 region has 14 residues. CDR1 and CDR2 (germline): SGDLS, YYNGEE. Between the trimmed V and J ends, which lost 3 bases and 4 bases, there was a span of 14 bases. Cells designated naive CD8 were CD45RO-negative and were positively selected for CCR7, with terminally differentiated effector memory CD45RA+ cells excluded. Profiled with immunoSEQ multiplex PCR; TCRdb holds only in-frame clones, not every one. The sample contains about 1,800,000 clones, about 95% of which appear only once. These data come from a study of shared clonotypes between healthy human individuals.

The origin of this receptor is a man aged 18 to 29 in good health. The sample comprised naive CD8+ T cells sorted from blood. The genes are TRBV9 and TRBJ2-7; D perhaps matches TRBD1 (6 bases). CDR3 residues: CASSEQDRPYEQYF. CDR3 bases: TGTGCCAGCAGCGAGCAGGACAGACCTTACGAGCAGTACTTC.